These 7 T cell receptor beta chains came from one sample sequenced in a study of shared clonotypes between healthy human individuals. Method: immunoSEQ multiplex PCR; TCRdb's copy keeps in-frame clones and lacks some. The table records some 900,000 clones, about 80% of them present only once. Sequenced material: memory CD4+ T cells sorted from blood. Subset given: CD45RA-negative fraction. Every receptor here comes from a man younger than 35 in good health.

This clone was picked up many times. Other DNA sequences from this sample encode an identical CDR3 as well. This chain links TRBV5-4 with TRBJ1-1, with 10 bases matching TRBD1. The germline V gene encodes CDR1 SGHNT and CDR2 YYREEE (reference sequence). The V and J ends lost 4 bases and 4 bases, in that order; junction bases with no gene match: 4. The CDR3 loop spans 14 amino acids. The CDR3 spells CASSLDRGRTEAFF. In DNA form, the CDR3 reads TGTGCCAGCAGCCTTGACAGGGGGCGCACTGAAGCTTTCTTT.

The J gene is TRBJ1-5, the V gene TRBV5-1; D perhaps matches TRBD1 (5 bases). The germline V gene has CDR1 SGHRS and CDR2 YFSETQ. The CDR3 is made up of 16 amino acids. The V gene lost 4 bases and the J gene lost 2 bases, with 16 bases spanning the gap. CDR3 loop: CASSPQPGGGNQPQHF. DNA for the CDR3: TGCGCCAGCAGCCCCCAACCGGGAGGGGGCAATCAGCCCCAGCATTTT.

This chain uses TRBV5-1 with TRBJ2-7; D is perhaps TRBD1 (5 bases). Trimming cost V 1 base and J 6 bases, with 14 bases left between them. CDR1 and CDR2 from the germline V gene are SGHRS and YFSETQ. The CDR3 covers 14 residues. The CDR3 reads CASSLMVQGGEQYF. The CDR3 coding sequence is TGCGCCAGCAGCTTGATGGTCCAGGGCGGCGAGCAGTACTTC. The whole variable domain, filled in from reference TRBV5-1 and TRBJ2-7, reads KAGVTQTPRYLIKTRGQQVTLSCSPISGHRSVSWYQQTPGQGLQFLFEYFSETQRNKGNFPGRFSGRQFSNSRSEMNVSTLELGDSALYLCASSLMVQGGEQYFGPGTRLTVT.

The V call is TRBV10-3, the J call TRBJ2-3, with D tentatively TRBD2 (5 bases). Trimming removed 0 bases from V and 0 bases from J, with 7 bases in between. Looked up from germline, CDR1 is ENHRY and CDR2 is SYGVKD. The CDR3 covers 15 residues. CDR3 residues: CAISESRASTDTQYF. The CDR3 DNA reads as TGTGCCATCAGTGAGTCGAGGGCCAGCACAGATACGCAGTATTTT.

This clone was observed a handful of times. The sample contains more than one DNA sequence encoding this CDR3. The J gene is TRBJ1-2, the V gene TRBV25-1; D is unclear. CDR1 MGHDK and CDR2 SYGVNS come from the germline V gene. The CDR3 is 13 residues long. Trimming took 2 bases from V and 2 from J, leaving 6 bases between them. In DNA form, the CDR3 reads TGTGCCAGCAGTGAACGGCAGAACTATGGCTACACCTTC. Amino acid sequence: CASSERQNYGYTF.

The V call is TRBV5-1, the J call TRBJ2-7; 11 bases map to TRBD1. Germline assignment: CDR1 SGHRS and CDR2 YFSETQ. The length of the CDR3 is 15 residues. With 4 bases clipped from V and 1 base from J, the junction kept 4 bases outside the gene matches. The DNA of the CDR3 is TGCGCCAGCAGCCCAGGACAGGGGGCTTCCTACGAGCAGTACTTC. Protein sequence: CASSPGQGASYEQYF.

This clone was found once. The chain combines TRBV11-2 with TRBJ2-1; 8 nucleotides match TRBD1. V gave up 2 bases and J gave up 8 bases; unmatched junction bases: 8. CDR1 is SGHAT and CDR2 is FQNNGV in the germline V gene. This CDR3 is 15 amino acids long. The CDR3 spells CASSLLSQGAHEQFF. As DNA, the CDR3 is TGTGCCAGCAGCTTACTTAGTCAGGGGGCGCATGAGCAGTTCTTC.